The entry below describes one TCR beta chain. This specimen belongs to a study of blood T cell repertoires in COVID-19. About the research overall: There were acute and convalescent COVID-19 samples, and they came from the United States, Italy and Spain. PBMCs, B-cell-depleted T cells, or T cells were the source of the cDNA or gDNA that made up the material.

CDR3 length: 14 amino acids. V lost 5 bases to trimming and J lost 2 bases; unmatched junction nucleotides: 4. Germline V lookup: CDR1 LNHDA, CDR2 SQIVND (reference sequence). Authors' methods: Reference gene primer amplification gave estimated nucleated cell counts. The repertoire was sequenced with immunoSEQ multiplex PCR; TCRdb's copy has only in-frame clones and lacks some. The DNA gave D and trimming, while V, J and clone size come from that table. The sample lists approximately 270,000 clones, roughly nine tenths occurring once. The clonotype was recovered from a man aged 50 to 59 with acute or convalescent COVID-19. The rearrangement links TRBV19 to TRBJ2-7, with 9 bases aligning to TRBD1. Sample: peripheral blood. CDR3 nucleotide sequence: TGTGCCAGTAGTTCCCGACAGGGGGCCTACGAGCAGTACTTC. It yields the protein CASSSRQGAYEQYF.